The rows below give T cell receptor beta chains drawn from one sample of a study of control samples from healthy donors and cancer patients. Some clones are missing from TCRdb's copy, which holds only in-frame ones; the method was immunoSEQ multiplex PCR. The repertoire holds 91,000 or so clones, with approximately 93% as singletons. Input material: blood. The receptors originated from a woman aged 30 to 39 in good health. CDR3s leave out the opening cysteine and the closing phenylalanine or tryptophan.

cdr3_aa,j_call,v_call,cdr3_length
ASSYSSWTPGYT,TRBJ1-2,TRBV6-5,12
ASRTSGSGNEQF,TRBJ2-1,TRBV4-1,12
ARSCSGTSGRNGTDTQY,TRBJ2-3,TRBV5-3,17
ASSLGLEINEKLF,TRBJ1-4,TRBV5-1,13
ASSSLGQGRPEAF,TRBJ1-1,TRBV7-9,13
ASSLVMNTEAF,TRBJ1-1,TRBV7-9,11
ASSQPGQRRNAEAF,TRBJ1-1,TRBV6-2/TRBV6-3,14
ATRGPTNEQF,TRBJ2-1,TRBV24-1,10
ASSLGPGTQY,TRBJ2-5,TRBV28,10
ASTYSGTPQETQY,TRBJ2-5,TRBV28,13
SVTTSSNEQF,TRBJ2-1,TRBV29-1,10
ASSPGKGVNTEAF,TRBJ1-1,TRBV18,13
ASSTYFRDHNSPLH,TRBJ1-6,TRBV11-2,14
ASSGPGQSQYNEQF,TRBJ2-1,TRBV4-1,14
ASSVAISNIGETQY,TRBJ2-5,TRBV9,14
ASSQEGVWETQY,TRBJ2-5,TRBV4-2,12
ASSTQGFYGYT,TRBJ1-2,TRBV5-5,11
ASTPTGRSTDTQY,TRBJ2-3,TRBV6-5,13
ASSYKETYNSPLH,TRBJ1-6,TRBV6-5,13
ASSPGAGRDQPQH,TRBJ1-5,TRBV18,13
ASSLASGSYEQY,TRBJ2-7,TRBV7-9,12
ASSPILAGRKEQY,TRBJ2-7,TRBV27,13
ASRLGFSGGNQPQH,TRBJ1-5,TRBV12-2,14
ASSPSGGVYEQY,TRBJ2-7,TRBV3-1/TRBV3-2,12
ASSRLSGTEAF,TRBJ1-1,TRBV3-1/TRBV3-2,11
ASISYNEQF,TRBJ2-1,TRBV6-5,9
ASSNSGQRYNEQF,TRBJ2-1,TRBV6-6,13
ASSPPGQGARTDTQY,TRBJ2-3,TRBV5-1,15
ASSYYGTGRKYSNQPQH,TRBJ1-5,TRBV6-2/TRBV6-3,17
ASSSGTDSYNSPLH,TRBJ1-6,TRBV6-5,14
ASSYVTGLYNEQF,TRBJ2-1,TRBV6-5,13
ASSPRLAAQQDEQF,TRBJ2-1,TRBV18,14
ASSSGTGMAYNEQF,TRBJ2-1,TRBV6-5,14
ASSPRTGALSGANVLT,TRBJ2-6,TRBV18,16
ASSFGQGARGNTIY,TRBJ1-3,TRBV7-9,14
ASTYRDSSSGANVLT,TRBJ2-6,TRBV28,15
ASSYWQGAREQY,TRBJ2-7,TRBV6-2/TRBV6-3,12
ASSSSQALGNTIY,TRBJ1-3,TRBV5-1,13
ASSRLAGNTGELF,TRBJ2-2,TRBV7-8,13
ARRPPGGGQPQH,TRBJ1-5,TRBV19,12
ASSSQTSGGRIYEQY,TRBJ2-7,TRBV5-1,15
SVEVGQGAGGYT,TRBJ1-2,TRBV29-1,12
ASSIVFTSEAF,TRBJ1-1,TRBV19,11
ASSERRQQETQY,TRBJ2-5,TRBV25-1,12
ASSQVSGSRTGQY,TRBJ2-7,TRBV14,13
ASSFPRDLSPLH,TRBJ1-6,TRBV7-9,12
ASSLTASYNEQF,TRBJ2-1,TRBV5-1,12
ASARQGDQPQH,TRBJ1-5,TRBV4-1,11
ASSPQGDRQETQY,TRBJ2-5,TRBV18,13
ASSQTMNTEAF,TRBJ1-1,TRBV7-7,11
ASGGTGATPLH,TRBJ1-6,TRBV6-6,11
ASSEVYRMNTEAF,TRBJ1-1,TRBV2,13
ASSFTVLSSYEQY,TRBJ2-7,TRBV2,13
ASSLNPFGASYGYT,TRBJ1-2,TRBV5-5,14
ASSPVLTNTGELF,TRBJ2-2,TRBV3-1/TRBV3-2,13
SVVVGNTIY,TRBJ1-3,TRBV29-1,9